This TCR beta chain was identified in a study of OX40 agonist ivuxolimab in advanced cancers. Broadly, across the study: Ivuxolimab was a fully human IgG2 agonistic monoclonal antibody targeting the costimulatory receptor OX40 (CD134). Intravenous ivuxolimab was administered to patients every 2 weeks at six dose levels: 0.01, 0.1, 0.3, 1.5, 3 and 10 mg/kg. Of the approximately 53 patients in dose escalation, around 19 had hepatocellular carcinoma, some 15 had melanoma, 9 had renal cell carcinoma and 9 had head and neck cancer. The dose-escalation cohort was 82.7% male with a mean age of about 54 years, ranging from 23 to 79. Prior anti-PD-1, anti-PD-L1 or anti-CTLA-4 therapy was permitted, and checkpoint inhibitors had been received by around 39% of dose-escalation patients. Partial responses occurred in three dose-escalation patients, of whom one had hepatocellular carcinoma and two had cutaneous melanoma. Peripheral TCRbeta sequencing aimed to test whether ivuxolimab altered TCR sequence diversity and caused clonal T-cell expansion. The paper describes the monotherapy dose-escalation part (N of about 52 patients) of the phase I trial of ivuxolimab.

Genomic DNA was isolated from the sorted cells so that the TCRbeta CDR3 region could be sequenced. The immunoSEQ Assay was used to sequence the TCRbeta CDR3 regions. Here the immuneACCESS table is served through TCRdb, limited to in-frame sequences with V and J called. Missing clones are a known gap in these copies; in checked studies unresolved V genes cover under half, and the rest lacks a known reason. Present in this sample are about 95,000 clones, approximately 85% of which were seen just once. The ten most abundant clones make up approximately 4.2% of the sample. The investigation overall reported the following: Low levels of normalized T-cell clonal expansion were also seen in some patients who did not respond. In the 0.1-3.0 mg/kg groups, partial responders were among the patients with the lowest normalized peripheral clonal expansion, particularly in CD8+ T cells. After ivuxolimab, CD8+ T cells had more expanded clones than CD4+ T cells on average. At doses of 0.1 to 3.0 mg/kg, clonal expansion of both CD4+ and CD8+ T cells in blood was seen between baseline and week 6. The antigen specificity of the clonally expanded peripheral T cells was not determined.

The trim is 2 bases for V and 5 bases for J, with a gap of 10 bases between the germline ends. Including cysteine and phenylalanine, the CDR3 has 13 amino acids. Only the CDR3 portion is preserved as DNA: 39 bases, with reading frame beginning at the first base. The germline V gene supplies CDR1 SGDLS and CDR2 YYNGEE. As concerns this clone: Its antigen specificity is not known. No much larger clonotype is one base removed from it; base qualities were not supplied.

The trial excluded patients who had a history of autoimmune disease or who were on systemic immunosuppression. Peripheral blood for TCR sequencing was collected from all dose cohorts at baseline, on cycle 4 day 1, and on cycle 7 day 1. The samples were taken from a phase I, first-in-human, multicenter, open-label dose-escalation trial of ivuxolimab. The trial enrolled adults with locally advanced or metastatic head and neck squamous cell, hepatocellular, melanoma or renal cell carcinoma. Before TCR sequencing, CD4+ T cells and CD8+ T cells were sorted from peripheral blood as separate populations. Material: CD4+ or CD8+ T cells sorted from blood, obtained in a trial of the OX40 agonist ivuxolimab. This TCR came from an adult with an advanced solid tumor such as melanoma, head and neck, liver or kidney cancer. The chain uses TRBV9 and TRBJ1-1, with TRBD1 perhaps the D gene, on 6 matching bases. At the DNA level, the sequence is TGTGCCAGCAGCGTTAGACAGGCTACTGAAGCTTTCTTT. Translated, this gives CASSVRQATEAFF.